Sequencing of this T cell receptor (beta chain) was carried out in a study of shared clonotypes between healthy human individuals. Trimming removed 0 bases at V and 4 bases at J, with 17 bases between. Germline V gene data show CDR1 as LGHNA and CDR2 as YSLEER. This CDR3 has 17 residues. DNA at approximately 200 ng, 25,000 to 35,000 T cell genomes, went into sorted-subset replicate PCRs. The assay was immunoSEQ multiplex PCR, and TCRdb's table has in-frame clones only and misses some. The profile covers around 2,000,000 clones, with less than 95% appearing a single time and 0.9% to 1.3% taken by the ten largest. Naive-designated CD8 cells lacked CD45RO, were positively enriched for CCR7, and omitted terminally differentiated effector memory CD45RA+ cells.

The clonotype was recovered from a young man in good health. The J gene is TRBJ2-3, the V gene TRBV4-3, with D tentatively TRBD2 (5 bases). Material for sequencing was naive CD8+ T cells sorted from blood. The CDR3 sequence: CASSQDADLDYADTQYF. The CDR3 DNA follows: TGCGCCAGCAGCCAAGATGCGGATCTCGACTACGCAGATACGCAGTATTTT.